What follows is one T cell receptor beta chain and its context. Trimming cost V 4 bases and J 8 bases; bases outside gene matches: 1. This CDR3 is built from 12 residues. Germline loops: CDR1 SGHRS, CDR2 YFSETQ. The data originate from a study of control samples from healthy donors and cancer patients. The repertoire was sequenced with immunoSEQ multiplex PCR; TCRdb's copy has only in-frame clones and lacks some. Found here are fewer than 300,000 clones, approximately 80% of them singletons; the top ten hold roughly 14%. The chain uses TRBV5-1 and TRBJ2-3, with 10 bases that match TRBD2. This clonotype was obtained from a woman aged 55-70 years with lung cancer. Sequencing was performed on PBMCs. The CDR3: CASSGTSVTQYF. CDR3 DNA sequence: TGCGCCAGCAGCGGGACTAGCGTTACGCAGTATTTT.